This TCR beta chain originates from a study of Tregs in tolerant kidney transplant recipients. Germline lookup yields CDR1 MNHEY and CDR2 SVGAGI. This CDR3 has 15 residues. Trimming removed 6 bases from V and 0 bases from J, with 9 bases in between. Sequenced by immunoSEQ multiplex PCR; TCRdb stores in-frame clones only, minus some. The sample records approximately 66,000 clones, 75% to 90% being singletons. Before regulatory T cell sorting, thawed PBMCs rested overnight at 37°C in 200 IU/ml IL-2. The genes are TRBV6-5 and TRBJ1-6; D not certain. This clonotype was sampled from a human donor who received a combined kidney and bone marrow transplant. This sample comprised Tregs from blood, obtained before the transplant. The chain's CDR3 is CASSGSSSYNSPLHF. The CDR3 DNA follows: TGTGCCAGCAGCGGCTCGAGCTCCTATAATTCACCCCTCCACTTT.